The T cell receptor beta chain under discussion was sequenced for a study of graft-versus-host responses after intestinal transplantation. About the study: Following induction with anti-thymocyte globulin, all recipients were given tacrolimus and steroids for approximately 3 years.

As concerns this clone: Its antigen is unidentified.

The V gene's germline CDR1 is SGDLS and CDR2 YYNGEE. The V gene end was trimmed by 4 bases and the J gene end by 9 bases; junction bases not matched to a gene: 2. This CDR3 region has 14 residues. TCRdb's copy holds only in-frame clones and misses some; the assay was immunoSEQ multiplex PCR. Of fewer than 45,000 clones listed, about 89% are singletons. Notes on the study in general: The presence of high graft-versus-host to host-versus-graft clonal ratios in allografts characterized patients with graft-donor T cell macrochimerism. GvH clonotypes were identified within recipient marrow, with a subset emerging first in ileum or blood.

The material sequenced was PBMCs, taken approximately 300 days after intestinal transplant. This TCR came from a human patient who received an intestinal transplant, so some T cells may come from the graft donor. The J gene is TRBJ2-1, the V gene TRBV9; 15 positions match TRBD2. The CDR3 DNA is TGTGCCAGCAGCATGGGACTAGCGGGAGGTGAGCAGTTCTTC. This codes for CASSMGLAGGEQFF. Full variable domain (missing parts from reference TRBV9 and TRBJ2-1): DSGVTQTPKHLITATGQRVTLRCSPRSGDLSVYWYQQSLDQGLQFLIQYYNGEERAKGNILERFSAQQFPDLHSELNLSSLELGDSALYFCASSMGLAGGEQFFGPGTRLTVL.